This T cell receptor (beta chain) was recovered during a study of cytomegalovirus exposure and HLA in healthy donors. Researchers ran the PCR with 60 Vbeta and 13 Jbeta primers. Profiled with immunoSEQ multiplex PCR; TCRdb holds only in-frame clones, not every one. Of 150,000 to 200,000 clones detected, around 80% appear once; the ten largest clones hold less than 1.6%. Study results and caveats: In vitro testing confirmed three CMV-associated chains as specific for CMV antigens.

Per germline, CDR1 KGHSH and CDR2 LQKENI. Trimming at V came to 3 bases and at J to 7 bases, leaving 5 bases not matched to a gene. The length of the CDR3 is 15 residues. Turning to this clone: No antigen is known for it.

This receptor was identified in a girl under 18 in good health and CMV-seropositive. V gene TRBV18 combines with J gene TRBJ2-1; TRBD2 agrees at 11 bases. The specimen sequenced was PBMCs. CDR3: CASSPRLAGMNEQFF. The CDR3 region has the DNA TGTGCCAGCTCACCCCGACTAGCGGGAATGAATGAGCAGTTCTTC.